This passage covers 15 T cell receptor beta chains from one sample sequenced in a study of blood T cell repertoires in COVID-19. The protocol was immunoSEQ multiplex PCR, while the TCRdb copy is restricted to in-frame clones and leaves out a portion. The data show about 250,000 clones, 85% to 90% seen once. The source material was PBMCs or T cells enriched from blood (not recorded which). Receptor source: a woman aged 45-59 years who had recovered from COVID-19.

The chain employs TRBV19 and TRBJ1-5; no firm D call. The V and J ends lost 3 bases and 3 bases respectively, with 9 bases between them. CDR3 length: 14 residues. Germline assignment: CDR1 LNHDA and CDR2 SQIVND (reference sequence). The CDR3 DNA follows: TGTGCCAGTAGTATCCAAGGAGACAATCAGCCCCAGCATTTT. It is translated as CASSIQGDNQPQHF.

The chain combines TRBV6-5 with TRBJ1-1; 7 positions match TRBD1. This CDR3 has 16 residues. Germline trimming cut 0 bases from V and 3 bases from J; bases unmatched to any gene: 7. Germline V gene data show CDR1 as MNHEY and CDR2 as SVGAGI. The CDR3 bases are TGTGCCAGCAGTTACTCGGGAGTCAGGGGGTACACTGAAGCTTTCTTT. It yields the protein CASSYSGVRGYTEAFF.

CDR3 in amino acids: CASSLEGNEQFF. CDR3 sequence (DNA): TGTGCCAGCAGTTTGGAGGGCAATGAGCAGTTCTTC. The V gene is TRBV6-5, the J gene TRBJ2-1; the D gene is possibly TRBD2 (6 bases). Germline loops: CDR1 MNHEY, CDR2 SVGAGI. The CDR3 sequence is 12 residues long. Trimming left V 4 bases short and J 6 bases short, with 7 bases between.

The chain links TRBV7-3 to TRBJ1-2, with D uncertain. V lost 1 base and J lost 7, with 10 bases in between. Per the germline V gene, CDR1 is SGHTA and CDR2 is FQGTGA. The CDR3 spans 13 residues. The chain's CDR3 is CASSLNLGGGYTF. CDR3 bases: TGTGCCAGCAGCTTAAATTTAGGCGGTGGCTACACCTTC.

At least ten counts were recorded for this clone. This rearrangement joins TRBV28 to TRBJ2-3; 16 bases map to TRBD2. There are 17 residues in the CDR3. V dropped 2 bases and J dropped 5; count of bases not matched to a gene: 4. CDR1 is MDHEN and CDR2 is SYDVKM in the germline V gene. CDR3 sequence: CASSLGTSGRAGDTQYF. CDR3 sequence (DNA): TGTGCCAGCAGTTTAGGGACTAGCGGGAGGGCCGGAGATACGCAGTATTTT.

The sample holds one count of this clone. The CDR3 here is CASSPDRGLDGYTF. The CDR3 nucleotides read TGTGCCAGCTCCCCTGACAGGGGGCTCGATGGCTACACCTTC. V is TRBV18 and J is TRBJ1-2; 10 bases fit TRBD1. CDR3 length equals 14 residues. Trimming at V came to 6 bases and at J to 6 bases, leaving 7 bases not matched to a gene. Germline V gene lookup returns CDR1 KGHSH and CDR2 LQKENI. The complete variable domain, with remaining parts taken from reference TRBV18 and TRBJ1-2, reads NAGVMQNPRHLVRRRGQEARLRCSPMKGHSHVYWYRQLPEEGLKFMVYLQKENIIDESGMPKERFSAEFPKEGPSILRIQQVVRGDSAAYFCASSPDRGLDGYTFGSGTRLTVV.

The V call is TRBV5-1, the J call TRBJ2-2; 12 positions agree with TRBD2. Germline values: CDR1 SGHRS, CDR2 YFSETQ. The CDR3 length is 16 residues. The V and J ends lost 3 bases and 5 bases, in that order; junction bases with no gene match: 5. Here the CDR3 DNA reads TGCGCCAGCAGCTCAGGACTAGCGGGAAATACCGGGGAGCTGTTTTTT. Translation gives CASSSGLAGNTGELFF.

The chain combines TRBV11-2 with TRBJ2-3; 8 bases match TRBD2. V lost 2 bases to trimming and J lost 6 bases; unmatched junction nucleotides: 7. Germline V CDR1 and CDR2: SGHAT, FQNNGV. The CDR3 consists of 15 residues. The CDR3 DNA reads as TGTGCCAGCAGCTTAAGGTCTAGCGGGCCCGATACGCAGTATTTT. This gives the protein CASSLRSSGPDTQYF.

V usage is TRBV2 and J usage is TRBJ2-7, with TRBD1 identical over 7 bases. V was clipped by 3 bases and J by 4 bases; unmatched bases: 0. The CDR3 loop spans 12 amino acids. From germline, CDR1 is SNHLY and CDR2 FYNNEI. As DNA, the CDR3 is TGTGCCAGCAGTGACAGGGGGTACGAGCAGTACTTC. Its translation: CASSDRGYEQYF.

This chain connects TRBV18 to TRBJ2-1; D is undetermined. The CDR3 is 16 amino acids. Trimming took off 3 bases at V and 0 bases at J, with 12 bases between the two ends. Germline V lookup: CDR1 KGHSH, CDR2 LQKENI. The CDR3 region has the DNA TGTGCCAGCTCACCCGGGTGGCAGAGCTCCTACAATGAGCAGTTCTTC. This gives the protein CASSPGWQSSYNEQFF. The whole variable domain, filled in from reference TRBV18 and TRBJ2-1, reads NAGVMQNPRHLVRRRGQEARLRCSPMKGHSHVYWYRQLPEEGLKFMVYLQKENIIDESGMPKERFSAEFPKEGPSILRIQQVVRGDSAAYFCASSPGWQSSYNEQFFGPGTRLTVL.

Here the CDR3 DNA reads TGTGCCTGGAGGTGGACTAGCGGGAGGTCCGGAAGGAATGAGCAGTTCTTC. Translated: CAWRWTSGRSGRNEQFF. V usage is TRBV30 and J usage is TRBJ2-1; 14 nucleotides align to TRBD2. Germline CDR1 GTSNPN, CDR2 SVGIG (reference sequence). The CDR3 is 17 residues long. The V and J ends lost 3 bases and 7 bases, in that order; junction bases with no gene match: 11. Together with reference TRBV30 and TRBJ2-1, the CDR3 gives the full variable domain: SQTIHQWPATLVQPVGSPLSLECTVEGTSNPNLYWYRQAAGRGLQLLFYSVGIGQISSEVPQNLSASRPQDRQFILSSKKLLLSDSGFYLCAWRWTSGRSGRNEQFFGPGTRLTVL.

The V and J genes are TRBV6-6 and TRBJ1-4; TRBD1 aligns across 10 bases. V gave up 4 bases and J gave up 8 bases; unmatched junction bases: 7. Germline loops: CDR1 MNHNY, CDR2 SVGAGI (reference sequence). The CDR3 runs to 15 residues. The CDR3 protein is CASSFSGQGREKLFF. The CDR3 DNA sequence: TGTGCCAGCAGTTTCTCGGGACAGGGGCGCGAAAAACTGTTTTTT.

The chain combines TRBV9 with TRBJ1-1; D is unresolved. V shed 0 bases and J shed 0 bases, with 6 bases lying between them. Per germline, CDR1 SGDLS and CDR2 YYNGEE. This CDR3 is 14 amino acids long. CDR3 in DNA: TGTGCCAGCAGCGTAGTTACAATGAACACTGAAGCTTTCTTT. As protein: CASSVVTMNTEAFF.

The chain employs TRBV19 and TRBJ1-6; 9 bases are shared with TRBD1. J was trimmed by 7 bases and V by 6 bases; bases with no gene match: 7. The CDR3 consists of 15 residues. From germline, CDR1 is LNHDA and CDR2 SQIVND (reference sequence). CDR3 sequence reads: CASREVQGANSPLHF. Written as DNA, the CDR3 is TGTGCCAGTAGAGAAGTACAGGGGGCCAATTCACCCCTCCACTTT.

The rearrangement links TRBV2 to TRBJ1-1; TRBD1 aligns across 8 bases. Losses at the gene ends were 8 bases for V and 11 bases for J; bases not matched to a gene: 10. This CDR3 comprises 12 residues. Germline-derived CDR1 and CDR2 are SNHLY and FYNNEI. The CDR3 loop is CASRTGGNWAFF. CDR3 nucleotides: TGTGCCAGCCGAACAGGGGGTAACTGGGCTTTCTTT.